This entry concerns a single TCR beta chain. Its cognate antigen is unknown. The V end was cut by 1 base, the J end by 3 bases, with 13 bases between. This CDR3 region has 15 residues. Looked up from germline, CDR1 is LGHNA and CDR2 is YSLEER. The data are from a study of T cell responses to AZD1222 COVID-19 vaccine. Regarding the study as a whole: Within unmutated variant regions lay the reported targets of nearly half of spike-specific TCRs.

Assay used: immunoSEQ multiplex PCR; TCRdb lists only in-frame clones, some missing. The sample contains 50,000 to 65,000 clones, about 81% of which appear only once. The source material was peripheral blood, sampled 28 days after the second AZD1222 dose. The chain recombines TRBV4-3 with TRBJ2-7; D is possibly TRBD2 (6 bases). The sequence derives from an adult who received the AZD1222 COVID-19 vaccine. The CDR3 sequence: CASSQVIGGNYEQYF. The CDR3 DNA is TGCGCCAGCAGCCAAGTCATTGGGGGGAACTACGAGCAGTACTTC.